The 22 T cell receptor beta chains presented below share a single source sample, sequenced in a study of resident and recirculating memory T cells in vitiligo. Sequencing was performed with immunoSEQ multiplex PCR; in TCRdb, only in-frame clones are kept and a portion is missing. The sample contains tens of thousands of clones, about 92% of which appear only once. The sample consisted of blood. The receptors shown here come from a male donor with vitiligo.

The CDR3 here is CASSQQEKSGPEQFF. CDR3 sequence (DNA): TGCGCCAGCAGCCAACAAGAGAAATCAGGTCCCGAGCAGTTCTTC. The rearrangement joins TRBV4-1 to TRBJ2-1; D is unresolved. Trimming took 2 bases from V and 10 from J, leaving 18 bases between them. CDR3 length: 15 amino acids. From germline, CDR1 is MGHRA and CDR2 YSYEKL.

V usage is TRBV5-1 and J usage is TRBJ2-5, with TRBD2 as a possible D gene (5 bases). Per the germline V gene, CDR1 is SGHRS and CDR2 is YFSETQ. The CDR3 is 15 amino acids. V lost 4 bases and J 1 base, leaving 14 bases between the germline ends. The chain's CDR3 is CASSPEGRVQETQYF. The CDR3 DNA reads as TGCGCCAGCAGCCCGGAAGGGAGAGTCCAAGAGACCCAGTACTTC.

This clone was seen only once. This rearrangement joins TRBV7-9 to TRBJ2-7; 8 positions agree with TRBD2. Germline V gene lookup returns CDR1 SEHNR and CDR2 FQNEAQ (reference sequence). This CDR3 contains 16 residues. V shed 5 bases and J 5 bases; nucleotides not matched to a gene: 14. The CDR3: CASSPTLRGVVHEQYF. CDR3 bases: TGTGCCAGCAGCCCGACCTTGCGGGGGGTCGTCCACGAGCAGTACTTC.

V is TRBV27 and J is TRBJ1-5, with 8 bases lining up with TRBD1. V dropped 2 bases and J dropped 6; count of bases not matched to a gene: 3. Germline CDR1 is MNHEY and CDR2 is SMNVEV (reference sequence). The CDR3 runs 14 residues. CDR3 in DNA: TGTGCCAGCAGTTTACAGGGGGCAAGTCAGCCCCAGCATTTT. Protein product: CASSLQGASQPQHF.

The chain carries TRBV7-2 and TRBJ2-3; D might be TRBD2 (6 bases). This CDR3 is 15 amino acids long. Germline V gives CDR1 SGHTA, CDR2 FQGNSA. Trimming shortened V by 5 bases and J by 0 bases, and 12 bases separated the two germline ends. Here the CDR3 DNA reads TGTGCCAGCAGCCGGGACTCGGCTAGCACAGATACGCAGTATTTT. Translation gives CASSRDSASTDTQYF.

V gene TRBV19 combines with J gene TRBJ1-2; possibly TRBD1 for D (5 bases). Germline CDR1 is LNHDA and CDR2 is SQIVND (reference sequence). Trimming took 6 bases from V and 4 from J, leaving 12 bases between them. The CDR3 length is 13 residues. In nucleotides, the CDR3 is TGTGCCAGTAGCATGGACGGGGGCTATGGCTACACCTTC. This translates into CASSMDGGYGYTF.

The CDR3 region is CAWSLFTSGNYNEQFF. CDR3 bases: TGTGCCTGGAGTCTTTTCACTAGCGGGAACTACAATGAGCAGTTCTTC. V usage is TRBV30 and J usage is TRBJ2-1, with 10 bases fitting TRBD2. The V gene end was trimmed by 2 bases and the J gene end by 3 bases; junction bases not matched to a gene: 7. CDR3 length: 16 residues. CDR1 is GTSNPN and CDR2 is SVGIG in the germline V gene (reference sequence).

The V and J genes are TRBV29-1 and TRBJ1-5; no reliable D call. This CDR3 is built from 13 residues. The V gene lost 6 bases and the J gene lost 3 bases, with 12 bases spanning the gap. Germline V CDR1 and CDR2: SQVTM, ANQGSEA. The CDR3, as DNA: TGCAGCGTGGGTACAGCCGCCAATCAGCCCCAGCATTTT. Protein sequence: CSVGTAANQPQHF.

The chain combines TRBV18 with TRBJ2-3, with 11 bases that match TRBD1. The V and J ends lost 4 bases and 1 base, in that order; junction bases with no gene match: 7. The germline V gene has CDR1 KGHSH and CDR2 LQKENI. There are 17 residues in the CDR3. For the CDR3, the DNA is TGTGCCAGCTCACTAAACGCGGGACAGGGGGGCACAGATACGCAGTATTTT. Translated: CASSLNAGQGGTDTQYF.

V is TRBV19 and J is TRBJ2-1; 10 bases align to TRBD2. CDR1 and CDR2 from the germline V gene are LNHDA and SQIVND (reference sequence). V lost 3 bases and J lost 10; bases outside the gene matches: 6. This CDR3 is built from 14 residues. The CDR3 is CASSMGTSGTEQFF. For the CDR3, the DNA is TGTGCCAGTAGTATGGGCACTAGCGGGACCGAGCAGTTCTTC.

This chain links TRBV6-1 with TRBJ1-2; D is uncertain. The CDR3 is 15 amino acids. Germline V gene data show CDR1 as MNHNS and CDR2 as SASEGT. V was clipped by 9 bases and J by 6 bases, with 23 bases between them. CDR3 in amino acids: CASRLLRADSHGYTF. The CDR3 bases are TGTGCCAGTCGGCTCCTAAGAGCGGACTCCCATGGCTACACCTTC.

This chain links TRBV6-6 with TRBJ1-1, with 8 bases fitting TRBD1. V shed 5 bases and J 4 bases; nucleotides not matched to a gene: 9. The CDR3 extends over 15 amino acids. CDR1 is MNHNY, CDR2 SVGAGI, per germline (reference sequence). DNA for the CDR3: TGTGCCAGCAGTCGCCGGGCAGGGGGCTCCACTGAAGCTTTCTTT. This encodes CASSRRAGGSTEAFF.

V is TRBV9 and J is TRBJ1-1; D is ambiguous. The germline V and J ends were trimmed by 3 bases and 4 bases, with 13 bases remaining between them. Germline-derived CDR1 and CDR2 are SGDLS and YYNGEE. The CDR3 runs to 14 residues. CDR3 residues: CASSEDGGSTEAFF. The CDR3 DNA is TGTGCCAGCAGCGAGGACGGAGGGAGCACTGAAGCTTTCTTT.

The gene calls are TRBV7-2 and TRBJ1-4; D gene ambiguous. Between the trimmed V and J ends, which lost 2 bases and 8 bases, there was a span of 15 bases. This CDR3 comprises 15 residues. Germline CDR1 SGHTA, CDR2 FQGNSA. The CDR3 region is CASSLWSGVGEKLFF. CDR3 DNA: TGTGCCAGCAGCTTATGGAGCGGGGTGGGCGAAAAACTGTTTTTT.

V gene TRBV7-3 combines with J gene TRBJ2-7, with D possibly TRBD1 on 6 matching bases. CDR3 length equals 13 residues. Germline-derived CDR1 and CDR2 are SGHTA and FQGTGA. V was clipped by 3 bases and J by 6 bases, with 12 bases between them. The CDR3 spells CASSLSGALEQYF. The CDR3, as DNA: TGTGCCAGCAGCTTGTCAGGGGCACTCGAGCAGTACTTC.

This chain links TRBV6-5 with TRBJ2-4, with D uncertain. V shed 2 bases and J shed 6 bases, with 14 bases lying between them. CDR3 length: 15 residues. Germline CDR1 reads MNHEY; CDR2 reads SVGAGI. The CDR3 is CASSYGPSRLNIQYF. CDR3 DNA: TGTGCCAGCAGTTACGGCCCTTCGAGGTTAAACATTCAGTACTTC.

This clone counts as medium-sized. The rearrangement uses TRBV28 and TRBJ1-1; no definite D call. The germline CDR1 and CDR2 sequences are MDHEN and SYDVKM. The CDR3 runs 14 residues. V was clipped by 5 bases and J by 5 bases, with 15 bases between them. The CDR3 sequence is CASSLSPGRTEAFF. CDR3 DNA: TGTGCCAGCAGTCTGTCCCCTGGGAGGACTGAAGCTTTCTTT.

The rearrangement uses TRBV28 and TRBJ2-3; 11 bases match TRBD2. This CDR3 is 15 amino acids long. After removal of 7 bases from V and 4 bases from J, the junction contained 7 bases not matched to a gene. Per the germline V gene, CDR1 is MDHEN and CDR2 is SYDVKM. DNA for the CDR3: TGTGCCAGCACCCCGACTAGCGGGAACGCAGATACGCAGTATTTT. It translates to CASTPTSGNADTQYF. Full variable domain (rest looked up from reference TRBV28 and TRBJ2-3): DVKVTQSSRYLVKRTGEKVFLECVQDMDHENMFWYRQDPGLGLRLIYFSYDVKMKEKGDIPEGYSVSREKKERFSLILESASTNQTSMYLCASTPTSGNADTQYFGPGTRLTVL.

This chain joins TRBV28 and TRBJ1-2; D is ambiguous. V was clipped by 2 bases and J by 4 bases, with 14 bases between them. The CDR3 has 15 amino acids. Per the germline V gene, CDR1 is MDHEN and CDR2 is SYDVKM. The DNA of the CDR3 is TGTGCCAGCAGTTTAAGATTTGAGAGCCCCTATGGCTACACCTTC. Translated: CASSLRFESPYGYTF.

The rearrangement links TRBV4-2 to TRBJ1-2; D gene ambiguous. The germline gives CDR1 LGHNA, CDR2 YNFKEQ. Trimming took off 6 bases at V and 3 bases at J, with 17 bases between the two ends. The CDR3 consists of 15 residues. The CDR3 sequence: CASREPRDRYYGYTF. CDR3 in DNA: TGTGCCAGCAGGGAGCCTCGGGATCGTTACTATGGCTACACCTTC.

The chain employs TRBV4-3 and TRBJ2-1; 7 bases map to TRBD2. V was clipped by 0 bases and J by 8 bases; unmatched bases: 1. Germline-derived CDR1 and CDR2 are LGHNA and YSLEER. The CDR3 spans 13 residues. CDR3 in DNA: TGCGCCAGCAGCCAAGAGGCGGGGGATGAGCAGTTCTTC. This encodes CASSQEAGDEQFF.

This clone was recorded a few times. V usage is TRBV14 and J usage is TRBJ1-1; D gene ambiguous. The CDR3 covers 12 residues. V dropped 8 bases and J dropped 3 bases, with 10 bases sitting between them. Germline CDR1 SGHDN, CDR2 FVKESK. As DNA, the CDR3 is TGTGCCAGCGGAGTATCGGACACTGAAGCTTTCTTT. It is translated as CASGVSDTEAFF.